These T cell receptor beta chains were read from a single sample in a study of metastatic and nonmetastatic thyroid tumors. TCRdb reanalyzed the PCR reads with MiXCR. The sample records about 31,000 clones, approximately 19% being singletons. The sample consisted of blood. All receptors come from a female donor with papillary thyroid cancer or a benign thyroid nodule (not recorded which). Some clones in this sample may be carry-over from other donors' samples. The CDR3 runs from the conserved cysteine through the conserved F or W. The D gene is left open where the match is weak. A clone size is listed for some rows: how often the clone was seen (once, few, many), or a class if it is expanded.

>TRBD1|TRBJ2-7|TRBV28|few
CALGGQGPYEQYF
TGTGCCCTCGGAGGACAGGGTCCCTACGAGCAGTACTTC
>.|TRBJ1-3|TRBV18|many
CASSTNSGNTIYF
TGTGCCAGCTCAACTAACTCTGGAAACACCATATATTTT
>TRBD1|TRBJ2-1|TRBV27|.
CASSFSGGQGGNEQFF
TGTGCCAGCAGCTTTTCCGGGGGACAGGGGGGGAATGAGCAGTTCTTC
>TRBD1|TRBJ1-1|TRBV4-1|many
CASSQGQGASTEAFF
TGCGCCAGCAGCCAGGGACAGGGGGCTAGTACTGAAGCTTTCTTT
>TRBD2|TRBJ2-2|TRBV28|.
CASSLLLAGNTGELFF
TGTGCCAGCAGTTTATTACTAGCGGGGAACACCGGGGAGCTGTTTTTT
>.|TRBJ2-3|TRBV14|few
CASSQPIDREGADTQYF
TGTGCCAGCAGCCAACCGATCGACAGGGAGGGTGCAGATACGCAGTATTTT
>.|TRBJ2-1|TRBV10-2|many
CASSESYNEQFF
TGCGCCAGCAGTGAGTCCTACAATGAGCAGTTCTTC
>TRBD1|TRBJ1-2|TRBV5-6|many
CASSLVGQGPYGYTF
TGTGCCAGCAGCTTGGTTGGACAGGGACCCTATGGCTACACCTTC
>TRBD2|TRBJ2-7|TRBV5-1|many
CASSLERGPTYEQYF
TGCGCCAGCAGCTTGGAGCGGGGACCGACCTACGAGCAGTACTTC
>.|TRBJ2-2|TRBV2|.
CASKEQENTGEPFF
TGTGCCAGCAAAGAACAGGAGAACACCGGGGAGCCGTTTTTT
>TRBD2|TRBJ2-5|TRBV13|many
CASSYLLAGQETQYF
TGTGCCAGCAGCTACCTACTAGCGGGGCAAGAGACCCAGTACTTC
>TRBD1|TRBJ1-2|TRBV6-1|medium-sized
CASSASYRGFAYGYTF
TGTGCCAGCAGTGCGAGTTACAGGGGATTTGCCTATGGCTACACCTTC
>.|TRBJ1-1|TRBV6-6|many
CASSYQRGNTEAFF
TGTGCCAGCAGTTACCAAAGGGGGAACACTGAAGCTTTCTTT
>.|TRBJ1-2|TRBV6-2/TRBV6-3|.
CASSYSWGAGHGYTF
TGTGCCAGCAGTTACTCGTGGGGGGCAGGACATGGCTACACCTTC
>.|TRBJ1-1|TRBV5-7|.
CASSKLRVGGTEAFF
TGTGCCAGCAGCAAGCTCAGGGTGGGAGGTACCGAAGCTTTCTTT
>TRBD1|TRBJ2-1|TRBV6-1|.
CASKVRGQGGNEQFF
TGTGCCAGCAAAGTGAGGGGACAGGGGGGAAATGAGCAGTTCTTC
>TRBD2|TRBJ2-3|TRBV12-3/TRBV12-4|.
CASSPSRGPLAGVTDTQYF
TGTGCCAGCAGTCCTTCCCGTGGTCCCTTAGCGGGAGTCACAGATACGCAGTATTTT
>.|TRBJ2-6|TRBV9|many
CASSVPGSSGANVLTF
TGTGCCAGCAGCGTACCAGGGTCCTCTGGGGCCAACGTCCTGACTTTC
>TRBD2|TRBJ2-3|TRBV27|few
CASSSTTSGLGTQYF
TGTGCCAGCAGTTCTACCACTAGCGGGTTAGGCACGCAGTATTTT
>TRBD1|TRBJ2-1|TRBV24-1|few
CATANRGSSYNEQFF
TGTGCCACCGCAAACAGGGGTAGCTCCTACAATGAGCAGTTCTTC
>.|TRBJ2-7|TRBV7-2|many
CASSLVGGTYEQYF
TGTGCCAGCAGCTTAGTTGGAGGGACCTACGAGCAGTACTTC
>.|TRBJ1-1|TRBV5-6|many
CASSLISGGSTEAFF
TGTGCCAGCAGCCTAATTTCGGGGGGCTCCACTGAAGCTTTCTTT
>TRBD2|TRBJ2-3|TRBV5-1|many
CASSLVATSDKDTQYF
TGCGCCAGCAGCTTGGTGGCGACTAGCGATAAAGATACGCAGTATTTT
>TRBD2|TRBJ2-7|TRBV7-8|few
CASSFRLANLYEQYF
TGTGCCAGCAGCTTCCGACTAGCGAACCTTTACGAGCAGTACTTC
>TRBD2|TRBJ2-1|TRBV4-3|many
CASSQDPPTAGGNEQFF
TGCGCCAGCAGCCAAGACCCGCCGACAGCGGGAGGCAATGAGCAGTTCTTC
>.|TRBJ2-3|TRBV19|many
CASSIWGAGTDTQYF
TGTGCCAGTAGTATTTGGGGGGCCGGCACAGATACGCAGTATTTT
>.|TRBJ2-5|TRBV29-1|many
CSVAHQETQYF
TGCAGCGTTGCACACCAAGAGACCCAGTACTTC
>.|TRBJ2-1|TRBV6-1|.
CATTEGRDIKANEQFF
TGTGCCACCACTGAGGGCCGGGACATTAAGGCCAATGAGCAGTTCTTC
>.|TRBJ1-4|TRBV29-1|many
CSVSRLATNEKLFF
TGCAGCGTTTCCCGACTTGCAACTAATGAAAAACTGTTTTTT
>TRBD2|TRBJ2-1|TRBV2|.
CASTTLAGLYNEQFF
TGTGCCAGCACCACACTAGCGGGGCTCTACAATGAGCAGTTCTTC
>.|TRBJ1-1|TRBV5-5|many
CASSLAKAAEAFF
TGTGCCAGCAGCTTGGCCAAGGCCGCGGAAGCTTTCTTT
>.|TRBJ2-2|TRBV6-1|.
CASIRMGEGVGTGELFF
TGTGCCAGCATCCGAATGGGGGAAGGGGTTGGCACCGGGGAGCTGTTTTTT
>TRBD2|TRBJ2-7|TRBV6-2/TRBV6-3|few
CASSSPSGRRSYEQYF
TGTGCCAGCAGTTCCCCTAGCGGGAGGCGCTCCTACGAGCAGTACTTC
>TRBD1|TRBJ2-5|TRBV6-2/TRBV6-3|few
CASSYTRGRETQYF
TGTGCCAGCAGTTACACCAGGGGGCGAGAGACCCAGTACTTC
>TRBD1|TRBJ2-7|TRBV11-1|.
CASSLRRRTGLEQYF
TGTGCCAGCAGCTTGCGGCGGCGGACAGGGCTTGAGCAGTACTTC
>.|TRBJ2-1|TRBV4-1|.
CASSQDLTNWVSEQFF
TGCGCCAGCAGCCAAGATCTTACGAACTGGGTGAGTGAGCAGTTCTTC
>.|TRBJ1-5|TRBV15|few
CATSREKYSNQPQHF
TGTGCCACCAGCAGAGAAAAGTATAGCAATCAGCCCCAGCATTTT
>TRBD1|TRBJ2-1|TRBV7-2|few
CASSSGTGQQFF
TGTGCCAGCAGCTCGGGGACAGGACAGCAGTTCTTC
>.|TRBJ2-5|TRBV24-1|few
CATSAADKRTQYF
TGTGCCACCAGTGCGGCGGATAAGAGGACCCAGTACTTC
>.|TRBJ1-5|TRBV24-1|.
CATPSGNQPQHF
TGTGCCACCCCGTCGGGGAACCAGCCCCAGCATTTT
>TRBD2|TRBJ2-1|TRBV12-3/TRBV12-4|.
CASRASGRSGRNEQFF
TGTGCCAGCAGAGCTAGCGGGAGATCGGGTCGCAATGAGCAGTTCTTC
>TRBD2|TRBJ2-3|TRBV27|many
CASSTGGGFADTQYF
TGTGCCAGCAGTACCGGGGGGGGCTTCGCAGATACGCAGTATTTT
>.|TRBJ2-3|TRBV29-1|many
CSVEVDTSTDTQYF
TGCAGCGTTGAGGTGGACACTAGCACAGATACGCAGTATTTT
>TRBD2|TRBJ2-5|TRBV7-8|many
CASSRRGGGETQYF
TGTGCCAGCAGCCGGCGGGGGGGCGGGGAGACCCAGTACTTC
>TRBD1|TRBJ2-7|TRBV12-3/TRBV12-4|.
CASSLLLDRDNHEQYF
TGTGCCAGCAGTTTGCTCCTGGACAGGGACAACCACGAGCAGTACTTC
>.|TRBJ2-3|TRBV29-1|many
CSVKTGSGADTQYF
TGCAGCGTGAAAACAGGGAGCGGCGCAGATACGCAGTATTTT
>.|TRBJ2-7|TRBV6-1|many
CATTGTSSFYEQYF
TGTGCCACTACCGGGACATCTTCCTTCTACGAGCAGTACTTC
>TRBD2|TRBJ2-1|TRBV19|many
CASSIYGSGNNEQFF
TGTGCCAGTAGTATATATGGTAGCGGGAACAATGAGCAGTTCTTC
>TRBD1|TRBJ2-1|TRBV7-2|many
CASSLRTGGYNEQFF
TGTGCCAGCAGCTTAAGGACAGGGGGATACAATGAGCAGTTCTTC
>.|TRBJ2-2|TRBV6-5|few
CASSYSGPGVAGELFF
TGTGCCAGCAGTTACTCCGGACCGGGGGTGGCCGGGGAGCTGTTTTTT
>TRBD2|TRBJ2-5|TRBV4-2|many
CASSQGFGTSGEQETQYF
TGTGCCAGCAGCCAAGGATTCGGGACTAGCGGGGAGCAAGAGACCCAGTACTTC